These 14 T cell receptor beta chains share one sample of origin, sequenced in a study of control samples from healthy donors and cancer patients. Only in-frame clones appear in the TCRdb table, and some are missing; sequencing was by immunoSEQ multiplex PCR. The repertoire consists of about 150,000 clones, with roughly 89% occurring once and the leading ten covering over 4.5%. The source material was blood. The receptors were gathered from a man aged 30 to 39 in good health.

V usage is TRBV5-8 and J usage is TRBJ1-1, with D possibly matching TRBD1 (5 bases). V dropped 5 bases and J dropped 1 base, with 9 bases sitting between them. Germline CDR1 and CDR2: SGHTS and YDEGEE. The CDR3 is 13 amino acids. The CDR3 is CASRKTGNTEAFF. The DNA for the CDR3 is TGTGCCAGCAGGAAAACAGGGAACACTGAAGCTTTCTTT.

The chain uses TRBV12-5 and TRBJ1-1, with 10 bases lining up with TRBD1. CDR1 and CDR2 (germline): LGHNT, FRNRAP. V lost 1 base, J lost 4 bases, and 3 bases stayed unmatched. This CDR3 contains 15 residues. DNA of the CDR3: TGTGCTAGTGGTTTGGCCCGGACAGGGGGCACTGAAGCTTTCTTT. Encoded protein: CASGLARTGGTEAFF.

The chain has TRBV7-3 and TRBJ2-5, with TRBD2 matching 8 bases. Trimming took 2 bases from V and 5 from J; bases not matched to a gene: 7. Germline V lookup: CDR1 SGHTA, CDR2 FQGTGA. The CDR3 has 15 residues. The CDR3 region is CASSLAGGSTETQYF. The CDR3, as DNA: TGTGCCAGCAGCTTAGCGGGGGGCTCTACGGAGACCCAGTACTTC.

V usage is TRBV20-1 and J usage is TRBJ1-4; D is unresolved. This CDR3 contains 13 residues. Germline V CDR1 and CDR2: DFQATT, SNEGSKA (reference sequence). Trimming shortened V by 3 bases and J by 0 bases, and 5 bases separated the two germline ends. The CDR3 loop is CSASPTTNEKLFF. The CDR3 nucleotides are TGCAGTGCTAGTCCAACAACTAATGAAAAACTGTTTTTT.

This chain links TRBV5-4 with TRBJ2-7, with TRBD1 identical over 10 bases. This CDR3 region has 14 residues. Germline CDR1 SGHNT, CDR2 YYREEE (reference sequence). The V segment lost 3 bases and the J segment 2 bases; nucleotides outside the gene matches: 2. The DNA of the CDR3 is TGTGCCAGCAGCTCAGGGACAGGGGCCTACGAGCAGTACTTC. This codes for CASSSGTGAYEQYF.

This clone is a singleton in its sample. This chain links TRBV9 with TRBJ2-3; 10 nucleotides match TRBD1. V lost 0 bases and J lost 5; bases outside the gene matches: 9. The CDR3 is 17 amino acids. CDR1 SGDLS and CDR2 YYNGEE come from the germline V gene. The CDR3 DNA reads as TGTGCCAGCAGCGTAGCGTTCCCGGGACAGGGGATAGATACGCAGTATTTT. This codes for CASSVAFPGQGIDTQYF. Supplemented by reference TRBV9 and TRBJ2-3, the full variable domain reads DSGVTQTPKHLITATGQRVTLRCSPRSGDLSVYWYQQSLDQGLQFLIQYYNGEERAKGNILERFSAQQFPDLHSELNLSSLELGDSALYFCASSVAFPGQGIDTQYFGPGTRLTVL.

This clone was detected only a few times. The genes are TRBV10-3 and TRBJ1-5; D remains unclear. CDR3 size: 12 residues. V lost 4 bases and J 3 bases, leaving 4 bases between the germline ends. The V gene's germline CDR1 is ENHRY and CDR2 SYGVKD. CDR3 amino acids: CAISVNNQPQHF. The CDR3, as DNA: TGTGCCATCAGTGTCAACAATCAGCCCCAGCATTTT.

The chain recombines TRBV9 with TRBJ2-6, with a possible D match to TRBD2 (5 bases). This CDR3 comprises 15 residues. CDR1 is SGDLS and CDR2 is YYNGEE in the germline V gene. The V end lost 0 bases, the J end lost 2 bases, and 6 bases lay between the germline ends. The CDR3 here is CASSVGGTGANVLTF. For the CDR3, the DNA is TGTGCCAGCAGCGTAGGAGGGACTGGGGCCAACGTCCTGACTTTC.

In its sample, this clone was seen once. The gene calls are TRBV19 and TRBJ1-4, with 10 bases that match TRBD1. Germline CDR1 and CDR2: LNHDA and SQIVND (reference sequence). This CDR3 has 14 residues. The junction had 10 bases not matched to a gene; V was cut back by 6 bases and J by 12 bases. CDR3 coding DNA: TGTGCCAGTAGGAGCGGGACAGGGGAACCAGAACTGTTTTTT. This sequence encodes CASRSGTGEPELFF.

CDR3 sequence: CASSYSRGNNSPLHF. For the CDR3, the DNA is TGTGCCAGCAGTTACTCGAGGGGTAACAATTCACCCCTCCACTTT. J is TRBJ1-6 and V is TRBV6-5; TRBD1 might be the D (5 bases). CDR1 and CDR2 (germline): MNHEY, SVGAGI. The CDR3 is made up of 15 amino acids. With 0 bases removed from V and 7 bases from J, the gap between germline ends came to 10 bases.

The CDR3 DNA follows: TGCGCCAGCAGCCAAGTGGTGGGGGAGAGCTCCTACGAGCAGTACTTC. Translating gives CASSQVVGESSYEQYF. The chain combines TRBV4-1 with TRBJ2-7; either TRBD1 or TRBD2 may supply D (5 bases each). V was shortened by 1 base and J by 0 bases, with 13 bases between the two germline ends. CDR1 is MGHRA, CDR2 YSYEKL, per germline. The CDR3 covers 16 residues.

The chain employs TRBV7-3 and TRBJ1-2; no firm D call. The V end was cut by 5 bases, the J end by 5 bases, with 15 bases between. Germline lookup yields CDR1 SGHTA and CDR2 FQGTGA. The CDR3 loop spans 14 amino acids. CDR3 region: CASSPNAREYGYTF. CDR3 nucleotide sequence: TGTGCCAGCAGCCCCAATGCCAGAGAATATGGCTACACCTTC.

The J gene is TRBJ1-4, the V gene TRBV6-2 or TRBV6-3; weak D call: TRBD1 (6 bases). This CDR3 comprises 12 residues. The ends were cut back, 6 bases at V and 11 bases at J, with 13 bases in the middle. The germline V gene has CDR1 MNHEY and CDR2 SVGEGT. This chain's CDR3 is CASSPTGTKLFF. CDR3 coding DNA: TGTGCCAGCAGCCCGACAGGAACGAAACTGTTTTTT.

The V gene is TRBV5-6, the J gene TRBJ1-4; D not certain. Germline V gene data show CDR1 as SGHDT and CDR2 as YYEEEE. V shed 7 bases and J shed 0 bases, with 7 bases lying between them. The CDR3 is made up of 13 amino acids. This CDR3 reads CASQRSTNEKLFF. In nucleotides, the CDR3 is TGTGCCAGCCAACGCTCAACTAATGAAAAACTGTTTTTT.